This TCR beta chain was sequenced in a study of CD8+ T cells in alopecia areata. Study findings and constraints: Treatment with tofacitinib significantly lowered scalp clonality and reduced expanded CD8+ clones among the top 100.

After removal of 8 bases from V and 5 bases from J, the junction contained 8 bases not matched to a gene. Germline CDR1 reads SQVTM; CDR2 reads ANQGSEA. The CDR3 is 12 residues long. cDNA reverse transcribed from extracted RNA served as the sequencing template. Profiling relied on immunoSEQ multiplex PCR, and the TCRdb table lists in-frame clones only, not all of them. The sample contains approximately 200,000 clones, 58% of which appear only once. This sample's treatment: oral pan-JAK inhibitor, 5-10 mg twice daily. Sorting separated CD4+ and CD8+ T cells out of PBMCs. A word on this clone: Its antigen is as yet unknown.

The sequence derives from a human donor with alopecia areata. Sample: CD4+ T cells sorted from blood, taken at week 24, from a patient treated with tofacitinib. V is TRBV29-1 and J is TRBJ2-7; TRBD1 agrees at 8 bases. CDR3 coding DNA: TGCAGCACCCAAGGACAGGGCCACGAGCAGTACTTC. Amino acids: CSTQGQGHEQYF.